This T cell receptor beta chain was identified in a study of cytomegalovirus exposure and HLA in healthy donors. The wider study: Early released data had about 85 million unique TCRs, all coming from HLA-typed donors. Study findings and constraints: The HLA-A and HLA-B alleles of most subjects were reportedly predicted accurately from TCR beta sequences.

Worth noting for this clone: Its matching antigen is unknown.

The study sampled nominally healthy donors, though unrecorded immune exposures were likely. This CDR3 contains 15 residues. The ends lost 0 bases at V and 5 bases at J; junction bases unmatched: 1. Per the germline V gene, CDR1 is ENHRY and CDR2 is SYGVKD. 60 Vbeta and 13 Jbeta primers were used in PCR. Sequencing used immunoSEQ multiplex PCR; TCRdb keeps in-frame clones, though not all of them. Its table lists 74,000 or so clones. The origin of this receptor is a woman aged 55-75 years in good health and CMV-seronegative. The sequencing sample was made of PBMCs. The V call is TRBV10-3, the J call TRBJ2-5; 12 bases map to TRBD2. The CDR3 region has the DNA TGTGCCATCAGTGAGTCGACTAGCGGGAGTGAGACCCAGTACTTC. It is translated as CAISESTSGSETQYF.